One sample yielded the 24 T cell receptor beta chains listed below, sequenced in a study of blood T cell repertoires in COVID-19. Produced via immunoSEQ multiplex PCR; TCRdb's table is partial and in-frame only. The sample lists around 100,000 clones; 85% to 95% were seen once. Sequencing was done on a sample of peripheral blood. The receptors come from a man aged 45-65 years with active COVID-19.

The CDR3 reads CASNRDSNQPQHF. Here the CDR3 DNA reads TGTGCCAGCAACCGAGATAGCAATCAGCCCCAGCATTTT. V and J are TRBV2 and TRBJ1-5; D gene unclear. The CDR3 covers 13 residues. The germline gives CDR1 SNHLY, CDR2 FYNNEI. Trimming removed 7 bases from V and 0 bases from J, with 7 bases in between. Together with reference TRBV2 and TRBJ1-5, the CDR3 gives the full variable domain: EPEVTQTPSHQVTQMGQEVILRCVPISNHLYFYWYRQILGQKVEFLVSFYNNEISEKSEIFDDQFSVERPDGSNFTLKIRSTKLEDSAMYFCASNRDSNQPQHFGDGTRLSIL.

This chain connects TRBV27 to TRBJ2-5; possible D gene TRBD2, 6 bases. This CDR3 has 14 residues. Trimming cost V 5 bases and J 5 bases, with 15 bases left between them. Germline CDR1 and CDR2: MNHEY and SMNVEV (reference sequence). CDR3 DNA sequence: TGTGCCAGCAGTCCCATAGGGAGCGGGGAGACCCAGTACTTC. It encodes CASSPIGSGETQYF.

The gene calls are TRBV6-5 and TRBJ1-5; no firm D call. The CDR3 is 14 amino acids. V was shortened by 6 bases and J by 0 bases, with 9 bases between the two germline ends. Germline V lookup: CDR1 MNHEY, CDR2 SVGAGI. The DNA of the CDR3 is TGTGCCAGCAGAGGACTCAATAGCAATCAGCCCCAGCATTTT. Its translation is CASRGLNSNQPQHF.

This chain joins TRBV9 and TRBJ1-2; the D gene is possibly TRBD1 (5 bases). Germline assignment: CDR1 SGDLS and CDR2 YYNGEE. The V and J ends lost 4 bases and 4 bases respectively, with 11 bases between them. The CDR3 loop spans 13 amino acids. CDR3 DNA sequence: TGTGCCAGCAGCACACAAGGGGCCTATGGCTACACCTTC. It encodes CASSTQGAYGYTF.

CDR3 protein: CASSLAPAGPTNEKLFF. The CDR3 nucleotides read TGTGCCAGCAGCTTAGCTCCGGCAGGTCCAACTAATGAAAAACTGTTTTTT. V gene TRBV11-2 combines with J gene TRBJ1-4; D gene ambiguous. Trimming took 1 base from V and 0 from J, leaving 12 bases between them. CDR1 and CDR2 (germline): SGHAT, FQNNGV. The CDR3 length is 17 residues. The full variable domain, in which reference TRBV11-2 and TRBJ1-4 provide the parts outside the CDR3, is EAGVAQSPRYKIIEKRQSVAFWCNPISGHATLYWYQQILGQGPKLLIQFQNNGVVDDSQLPKDRFSAERLKGVDSTLKIQPAKLEDSAVYLCASSLAPAGPTNEKLFFGSGTQLSVL.

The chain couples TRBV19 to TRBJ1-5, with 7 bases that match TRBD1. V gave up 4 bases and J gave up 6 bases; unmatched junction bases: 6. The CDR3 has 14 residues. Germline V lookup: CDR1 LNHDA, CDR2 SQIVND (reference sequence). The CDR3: CASSTSGGSQPQHF. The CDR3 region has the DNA TGTGCCAGTAGTACCTCAGGGGGTAGTCAGCCCCAGCATTTT.

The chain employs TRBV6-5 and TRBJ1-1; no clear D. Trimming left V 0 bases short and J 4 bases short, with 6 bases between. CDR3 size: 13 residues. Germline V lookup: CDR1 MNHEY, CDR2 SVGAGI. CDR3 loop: CASSYSGFTEAFF. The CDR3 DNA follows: TGTGCCAGCAGTTACTCCGGGTTCACTGAAGCTTTCTTT.

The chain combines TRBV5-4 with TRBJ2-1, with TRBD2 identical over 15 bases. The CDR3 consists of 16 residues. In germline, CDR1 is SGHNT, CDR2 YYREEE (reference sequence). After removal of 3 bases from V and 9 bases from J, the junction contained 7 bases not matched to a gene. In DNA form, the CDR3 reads TGTGCCAGCAGCTCCCCGGGACTAGCGGGAGGCACTGAGCAGTTCTTC. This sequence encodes CASSSPGLAGGTEQFF.

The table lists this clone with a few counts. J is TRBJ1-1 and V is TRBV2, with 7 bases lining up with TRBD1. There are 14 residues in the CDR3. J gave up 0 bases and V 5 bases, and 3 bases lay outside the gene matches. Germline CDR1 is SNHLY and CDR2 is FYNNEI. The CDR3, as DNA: TGTGCCAGCAGTAGGGGGCCAGTGAACACTGAAGCTTTCTTT. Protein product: CASSRGPVNTEAFF.

This CDR3 reads CASSAPVGQGYEQYF. CDR3 in DNA: TGTGCCAGCAGCGCCCCTGTGGGACAGGGCTACGAGCAGTACTTC. The chain joins TRBV7-8 to TRBJ2-7, with 9 bases that match TRBD1. The germline V gene encodes CDR1 SGHVS and CDR2 FQNEAQ. V shed 5 bases and J 3 bases; nucleotides not matched to a gene: 8. This CDR3 is built from 15 residues.

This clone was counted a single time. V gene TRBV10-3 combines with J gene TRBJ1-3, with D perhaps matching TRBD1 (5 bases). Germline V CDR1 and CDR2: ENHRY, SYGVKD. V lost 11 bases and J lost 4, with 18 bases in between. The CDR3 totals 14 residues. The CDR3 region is CASTRDIEGNTIYF. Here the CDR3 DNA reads TGTGCCTCGACCAGGGATATTGAAGGAAACACCATATATTTT.

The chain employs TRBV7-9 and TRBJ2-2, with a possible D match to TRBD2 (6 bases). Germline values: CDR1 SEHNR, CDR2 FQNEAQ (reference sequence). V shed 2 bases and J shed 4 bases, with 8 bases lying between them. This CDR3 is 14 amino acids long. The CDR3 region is CASSLMGGTGELFF. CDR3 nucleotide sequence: TGTGCCAGCAGCTTAATGGGGGGCACCGGGGAGCTGTTTTTT.

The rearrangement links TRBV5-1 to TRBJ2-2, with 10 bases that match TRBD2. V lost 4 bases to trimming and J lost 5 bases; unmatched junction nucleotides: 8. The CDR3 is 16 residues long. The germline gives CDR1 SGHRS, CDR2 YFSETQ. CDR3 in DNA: TGCGCCAGCAGCGCGGGTCTAGCGGGAGATACCGGGGAGCTGTTTTTT. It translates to CASSAGLAGDTGELFF.

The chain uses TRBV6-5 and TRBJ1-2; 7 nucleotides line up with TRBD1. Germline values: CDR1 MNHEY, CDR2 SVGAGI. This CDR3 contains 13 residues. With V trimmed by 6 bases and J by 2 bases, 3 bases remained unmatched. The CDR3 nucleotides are TGTGCCAGCAGGACAGGGTTGAACTATGGCTACACCTTC. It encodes CASRTGLNYGYTF.

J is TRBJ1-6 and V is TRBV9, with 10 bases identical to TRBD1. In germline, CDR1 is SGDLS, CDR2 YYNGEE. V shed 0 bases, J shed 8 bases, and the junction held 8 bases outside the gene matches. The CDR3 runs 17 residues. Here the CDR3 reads CASSVAKGQGGHSPLHF. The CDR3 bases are TGTGCCAGCAGCGTAGCTAAAGGACAGGGGGGGCATTCACCCCTCCACTTT.

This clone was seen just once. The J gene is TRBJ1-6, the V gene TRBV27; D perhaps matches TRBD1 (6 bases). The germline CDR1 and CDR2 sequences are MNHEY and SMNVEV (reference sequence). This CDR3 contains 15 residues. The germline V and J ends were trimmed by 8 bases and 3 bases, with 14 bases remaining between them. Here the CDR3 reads CASLRQAFYNSPLHF. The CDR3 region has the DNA TGTGCCAGCTTGAGACAGGCCTTCTATAATTCACCCCTCCACTTT.

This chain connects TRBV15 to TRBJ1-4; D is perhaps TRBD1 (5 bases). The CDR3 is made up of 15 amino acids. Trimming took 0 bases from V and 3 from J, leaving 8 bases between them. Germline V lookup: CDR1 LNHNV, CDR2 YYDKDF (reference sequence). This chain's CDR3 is CATSRETASNEKLFF. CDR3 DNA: TGTGCCACCAGCAGAGAGACAGCCTCTAATGAAAAACTGTTTTTT.

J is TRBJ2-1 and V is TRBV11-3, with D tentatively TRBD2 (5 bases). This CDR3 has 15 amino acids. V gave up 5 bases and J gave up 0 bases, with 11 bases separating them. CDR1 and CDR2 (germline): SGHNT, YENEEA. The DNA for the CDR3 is TGTGCCAGCAGCATTAGTGGGAGCTCCTACAATGAGCAGTTCTTC. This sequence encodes CASSISGSSYNEQFF. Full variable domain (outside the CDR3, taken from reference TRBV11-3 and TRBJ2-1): EAGVVQSPRYKIIEKKQPVAFWCNPISGHNTLYWYLQNLGQGPELLIRYENEEAVDDSQLPKDRFSAERLKGVDSTLKIQPAELGDSAVYLCASSISGSSYNEQFFGPGTRLTVL.

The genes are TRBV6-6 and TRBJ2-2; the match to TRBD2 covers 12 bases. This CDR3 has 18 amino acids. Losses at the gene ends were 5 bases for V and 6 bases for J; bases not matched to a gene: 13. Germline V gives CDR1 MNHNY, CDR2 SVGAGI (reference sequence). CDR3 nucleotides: TGTGCCAGCAGTCCTCGGGCTAGCGGGAGGGCCGATGCCGGGGAGCTGTTTTTT. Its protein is CASSPRASGRADAGELFF.

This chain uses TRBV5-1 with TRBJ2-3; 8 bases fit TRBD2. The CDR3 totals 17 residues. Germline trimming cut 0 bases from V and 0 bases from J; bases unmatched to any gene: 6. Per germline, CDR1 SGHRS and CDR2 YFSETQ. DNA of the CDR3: TGCGCCAGCAGCTTGGCCCTGACTAGCGCAAGCACAGATACGCAGTATTTT. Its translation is CASSLALTSASTDTQYF. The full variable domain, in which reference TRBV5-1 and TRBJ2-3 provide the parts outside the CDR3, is KAGVTQTPRYLIKTRGQQVTLSCSPISGHRSVSWYQQTPGQGLQFLFEYFSETQRNKGNFPGRFSGRQFSNSRSEMNVSTLELGDSALYLCASSLALTSASTDTQYFGPGTRLTVL.

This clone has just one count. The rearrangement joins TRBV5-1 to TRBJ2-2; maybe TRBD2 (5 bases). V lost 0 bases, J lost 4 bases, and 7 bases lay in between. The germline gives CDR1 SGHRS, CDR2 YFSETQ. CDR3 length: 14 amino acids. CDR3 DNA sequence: TGCGCCAGCAGCTTGGTCGGAGGCACCGGGGAGCTGTTTTTT. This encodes CASSLVGGTGELFF.

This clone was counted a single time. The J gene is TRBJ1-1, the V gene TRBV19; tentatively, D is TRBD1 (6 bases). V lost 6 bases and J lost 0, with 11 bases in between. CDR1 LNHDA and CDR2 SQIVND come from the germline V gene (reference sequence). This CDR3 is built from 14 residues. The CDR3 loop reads CASSIRDMNTEAFF. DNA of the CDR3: TGTGCCAGTAGCATCAGGGACATGAACACTGAAGCTTTCTTT.

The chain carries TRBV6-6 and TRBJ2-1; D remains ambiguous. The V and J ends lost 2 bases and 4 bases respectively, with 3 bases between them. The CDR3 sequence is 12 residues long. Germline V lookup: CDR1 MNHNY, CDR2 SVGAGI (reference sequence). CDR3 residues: CASSYAYNEQFF. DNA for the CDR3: TGTGCCAGCAGTTACGCGTACAATGAGCAGTTCTTC.

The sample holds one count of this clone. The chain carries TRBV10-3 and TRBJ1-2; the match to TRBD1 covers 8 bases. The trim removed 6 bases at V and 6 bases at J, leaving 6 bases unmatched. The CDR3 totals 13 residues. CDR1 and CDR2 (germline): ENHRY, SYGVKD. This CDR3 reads CAIRETGEHGYTF. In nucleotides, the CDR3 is TGTGCCATCAGAGAGACAGGGGAGCATGGCTACACCTTC.